Only a few counts were recorded for the clone carrying this T cell receptor (beta chain). The antigen remains undetermined. CDR3 length equals 14 residues. Trimming removed 4 bases at V and 4 bases at J, with 13 bases between. Germline CDR1 is MNHEY and CDR2 is SVGAGI. The data belong to a study of vaccination and CD4 T cells after COVID-19. On the study more broadly: Post-vaccination specimens were collected at a median of roughly 68 days following dose two (range 14 to 241).

Cultured CD4+ T cell DNA underwent sequencing with the Oncomine TCR Beta short-read assay. TCRdb passed the PCR reads through MiXCR, listing each CDR3 protein once. The sample carries 10,000 to 11,000 distinct CDR3 sequences, approximately 59% recorded once. As for treatment: approximately 10-day PBMC culture with coronavirus spike peptide pools or control peptides (ViraFEST assay). The chain has TRBV6-5 and TRBJ1-2, with a possible D match to TRBD1 (5 bases). The specimen sequenced was CD4+ T cells from blood, cultured in vitro. This clonotype was obtained from a human donor who had recovered from COVID-19. CDR3 sequence (DNA): TGTGCCAGCAGTTTCGCCCAGGGCCTCTATGGCTACACCTTC. Protein sequence: CASSFAQGLYGYTF.